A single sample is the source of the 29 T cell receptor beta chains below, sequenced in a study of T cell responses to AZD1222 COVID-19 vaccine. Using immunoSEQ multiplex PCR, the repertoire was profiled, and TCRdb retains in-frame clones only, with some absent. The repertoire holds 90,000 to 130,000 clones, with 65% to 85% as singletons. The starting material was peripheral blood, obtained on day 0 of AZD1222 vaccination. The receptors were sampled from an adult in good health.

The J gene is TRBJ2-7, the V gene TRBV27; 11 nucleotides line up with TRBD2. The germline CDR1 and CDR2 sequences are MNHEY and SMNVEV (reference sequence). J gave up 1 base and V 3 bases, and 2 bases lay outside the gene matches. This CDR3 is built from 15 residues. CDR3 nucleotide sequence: TGTGCCAGCAGTTTTAGACTAGCGGGATCCTACGAGCAGTACTTC. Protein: CASSFRLAGSYEQYF.

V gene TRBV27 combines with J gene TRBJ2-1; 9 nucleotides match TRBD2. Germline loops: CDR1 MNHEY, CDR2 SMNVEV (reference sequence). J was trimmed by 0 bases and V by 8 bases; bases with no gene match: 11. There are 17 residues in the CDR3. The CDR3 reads CASGFRAGGSSYNEQFF. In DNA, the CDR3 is TGTGCCAGCGGGTTCAGGGCGGGGGGGAGCTCCTACAATGAGCAGTTCTTC.

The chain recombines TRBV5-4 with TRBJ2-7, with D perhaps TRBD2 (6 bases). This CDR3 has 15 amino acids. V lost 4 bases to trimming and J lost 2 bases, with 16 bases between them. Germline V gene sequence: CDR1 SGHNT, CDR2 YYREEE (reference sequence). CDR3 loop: CASSRSGVGAYEQYF. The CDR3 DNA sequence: TGTGCCAGCAGCCGCTCGGGAGTTGGAGCCTACGAGCAGTACTTC.

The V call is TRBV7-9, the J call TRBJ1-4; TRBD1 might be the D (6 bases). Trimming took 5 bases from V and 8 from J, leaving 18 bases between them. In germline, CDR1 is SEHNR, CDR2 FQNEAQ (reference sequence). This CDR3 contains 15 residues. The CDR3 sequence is CASSEATGGKEKLFF. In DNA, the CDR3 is TGTGCCAGCAGCGAGGCGACAGGAGGTAAAGAAAAACTGTTTTTT.

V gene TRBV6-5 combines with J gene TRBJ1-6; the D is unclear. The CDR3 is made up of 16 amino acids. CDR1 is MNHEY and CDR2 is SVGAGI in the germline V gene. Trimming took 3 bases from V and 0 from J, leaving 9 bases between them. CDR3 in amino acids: CASSYSVNSYNSPLHF. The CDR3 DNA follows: TGTGCCAGCAGTTATTCAGTTAACTCCTATAATTCACCCCTCCACTTT.

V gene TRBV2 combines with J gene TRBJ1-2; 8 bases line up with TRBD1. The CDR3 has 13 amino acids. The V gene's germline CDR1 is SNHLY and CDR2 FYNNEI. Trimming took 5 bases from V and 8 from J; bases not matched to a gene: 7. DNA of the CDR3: TGTGCCAGCAGTCGACAGGGGACGAAAGGCTACACCTTC. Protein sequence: CASSRQGTKGYTF.

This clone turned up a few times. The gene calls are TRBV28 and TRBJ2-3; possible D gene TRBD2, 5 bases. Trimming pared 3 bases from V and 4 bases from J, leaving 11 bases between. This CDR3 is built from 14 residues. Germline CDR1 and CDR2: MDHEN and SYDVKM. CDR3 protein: CASSFGMVSDTQYF. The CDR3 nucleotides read TGTGCCAGCAGTTTCGGGATGGTTTCAGATACGCAGTATTTT.

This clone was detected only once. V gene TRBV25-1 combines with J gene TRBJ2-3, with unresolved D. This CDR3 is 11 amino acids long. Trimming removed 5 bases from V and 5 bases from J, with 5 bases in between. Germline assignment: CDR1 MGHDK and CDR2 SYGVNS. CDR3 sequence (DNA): TGTGCCAGCAGTAACCGAGATACGCAGTATTTT. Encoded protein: CASSNRDTQYF.

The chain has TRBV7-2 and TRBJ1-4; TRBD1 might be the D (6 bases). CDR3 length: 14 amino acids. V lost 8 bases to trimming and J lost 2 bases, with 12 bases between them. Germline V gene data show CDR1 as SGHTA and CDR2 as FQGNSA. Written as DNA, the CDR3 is TGTGCCAGCTCTAAGACAGGCACTAATGAAAAACTGTTTTTT. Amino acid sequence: CASSKTGTNEKLFF.

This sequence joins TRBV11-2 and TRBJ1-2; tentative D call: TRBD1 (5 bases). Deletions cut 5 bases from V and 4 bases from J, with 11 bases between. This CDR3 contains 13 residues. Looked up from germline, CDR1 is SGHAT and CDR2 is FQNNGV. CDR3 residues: CASSPGDVYGYTF. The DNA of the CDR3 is TGTGCCAGCAGCCCTGGGGACGTCTATGGCTACACCTTC.

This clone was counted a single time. The CDR3 protein is CASSHDTGFLGNTIYF. CDR3 nucleotides: TGTGCCAGCAGCCACGATACAGGGTTTCTCGGAAACACCATATATTTT. This chain links TRBV3-1 (or the pseudogene TRBV3-2) with TRBJ1-3; D is possibly TRBD1 (6 bases). Trimming removed 3 bases from V and 4 bases from J, with 16 bases in between. The germline V gene encodes CDR1 LGHDT and CDR2 YNNKEL (reference sequence). The CDR3 length is 16 residues.

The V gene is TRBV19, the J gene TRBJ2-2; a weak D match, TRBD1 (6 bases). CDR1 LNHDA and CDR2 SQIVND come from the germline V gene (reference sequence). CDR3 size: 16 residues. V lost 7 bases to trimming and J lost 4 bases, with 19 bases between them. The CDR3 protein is CASTPAGGPATGELFF. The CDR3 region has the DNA TGTGCCAGTACCCCCGCTGGGGGCCCCGCCACCGGGGAGCTGTTTTTT.

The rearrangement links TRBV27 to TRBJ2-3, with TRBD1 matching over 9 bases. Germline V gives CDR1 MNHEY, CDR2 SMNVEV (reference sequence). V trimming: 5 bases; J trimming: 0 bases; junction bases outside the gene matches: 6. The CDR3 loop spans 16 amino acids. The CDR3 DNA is TGTGCCAGCAGTGCGAGGACAGGGGTCAGCACAGATACGCAGTATTTT. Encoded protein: CASSARTGVSTDTQYF.

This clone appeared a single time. The DNA for the CDR3 is TGCGCCAGCAGCCCGCAAACACGGGGCTCTGGGGCCAACGTCCTGACTTTC. This codes for CASSPQTRGSGANVLTF. V gene TRBV5-1 combines with J gene TRBJ2-6; possibly TRBD2 for D (5 bases). Between the trimmed V and J ends, which lost 4 bases and 0 bases, there was a span of 14 bases. The CDR3 runs to 17 residues. Germline CDR1 SGHRS, CDR2 YFSETQ.

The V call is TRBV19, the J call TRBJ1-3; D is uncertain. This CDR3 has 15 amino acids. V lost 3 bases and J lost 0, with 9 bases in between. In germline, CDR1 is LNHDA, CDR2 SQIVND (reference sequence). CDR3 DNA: TGTGCCAGTAGTATCCCACAGAGCTCTGGAAACACCATATATTTT. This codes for CASSIPQSSGNTIYF.

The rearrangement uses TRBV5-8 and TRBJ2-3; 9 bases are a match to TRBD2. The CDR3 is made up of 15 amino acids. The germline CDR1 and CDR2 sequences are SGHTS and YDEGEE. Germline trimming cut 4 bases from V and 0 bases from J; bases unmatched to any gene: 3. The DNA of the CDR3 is TGTGCCAGCAGCCGACTAGCGGCCAGCACAGATACGCAGTATTTT. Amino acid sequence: CASSRLAASTDTQYF. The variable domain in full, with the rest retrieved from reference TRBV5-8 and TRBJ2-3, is EAGVTQSPTHLIKTRGQQATLRCSPISGHTSVYWYQQALGLGLQFLLWYDEGEERNRGNFPPRFSGRQFPNYSSELNVNALELEDSALYLCASSRLAASTDTQYFGPGTRLTVL.

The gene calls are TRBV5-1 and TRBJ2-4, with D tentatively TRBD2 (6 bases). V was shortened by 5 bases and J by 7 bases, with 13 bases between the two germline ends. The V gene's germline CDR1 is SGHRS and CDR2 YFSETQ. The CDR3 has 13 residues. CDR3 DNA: TGCGCCAGCAGGGACTACGGTAGGAACATTCAGTACTTC. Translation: CASRDYGRNIQYF.

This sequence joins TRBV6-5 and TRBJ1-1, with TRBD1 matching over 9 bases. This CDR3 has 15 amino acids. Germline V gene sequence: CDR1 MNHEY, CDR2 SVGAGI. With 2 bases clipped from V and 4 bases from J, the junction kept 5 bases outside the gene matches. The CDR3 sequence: CASSYPGQGPTEAFF. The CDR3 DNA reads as TGTGCCAGCAGTTACCCGGGACAGGGACCCACTGAAGCTTTCTTT.

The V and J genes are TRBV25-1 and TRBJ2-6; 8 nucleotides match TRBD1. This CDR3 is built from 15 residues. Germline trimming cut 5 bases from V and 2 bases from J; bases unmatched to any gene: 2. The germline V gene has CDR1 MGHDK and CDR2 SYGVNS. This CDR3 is CASSPGGAGANVLTF. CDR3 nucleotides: TGTGCCAGCAGTCCAGGGGGCGCTGGGGCCAACGTCCTGACTTTC.

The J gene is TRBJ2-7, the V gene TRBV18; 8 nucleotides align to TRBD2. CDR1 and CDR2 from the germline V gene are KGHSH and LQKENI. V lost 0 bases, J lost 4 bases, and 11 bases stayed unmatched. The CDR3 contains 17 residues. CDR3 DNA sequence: TGTGCCAGCTCACCACCGGGACTAGTGCTTAATTTGTACGAGCAGTACTTC. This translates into CASSPPGLVLNLYEQYF.

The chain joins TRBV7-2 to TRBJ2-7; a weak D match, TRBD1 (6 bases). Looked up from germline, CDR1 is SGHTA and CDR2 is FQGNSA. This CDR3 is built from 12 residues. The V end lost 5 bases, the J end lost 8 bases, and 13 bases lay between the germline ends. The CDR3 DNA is TGTGCCAGCAGCCTGGGACATGCCCAGCAGTACTTC. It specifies CASSLGHAQQYF.

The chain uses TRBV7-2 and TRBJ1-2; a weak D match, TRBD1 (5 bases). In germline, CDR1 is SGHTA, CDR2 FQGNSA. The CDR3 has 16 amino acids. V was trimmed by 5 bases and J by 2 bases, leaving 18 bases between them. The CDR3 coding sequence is TGTGCCAGCAGCGCCCCGGGGGGGGTCCAGAACTATGGCTACACCTTC. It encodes CASSAPGGVQNYGYTF.

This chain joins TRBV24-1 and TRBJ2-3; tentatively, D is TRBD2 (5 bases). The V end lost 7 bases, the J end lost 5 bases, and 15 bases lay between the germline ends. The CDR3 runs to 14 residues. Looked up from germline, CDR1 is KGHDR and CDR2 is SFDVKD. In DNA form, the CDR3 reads TGTGCCACCAGCCCCACCGCCGGGGTAGATACGCAGTATTTT. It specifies CATSPTAGVDTQYF.

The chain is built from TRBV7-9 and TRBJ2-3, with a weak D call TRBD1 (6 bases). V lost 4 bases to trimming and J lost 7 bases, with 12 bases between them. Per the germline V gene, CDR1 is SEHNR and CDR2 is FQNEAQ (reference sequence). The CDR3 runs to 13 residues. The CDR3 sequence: CASSSETGNTQYF. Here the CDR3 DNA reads TGTGCCAGCAGCTCCGAAACAGGGAATACGCAGTATTTT.

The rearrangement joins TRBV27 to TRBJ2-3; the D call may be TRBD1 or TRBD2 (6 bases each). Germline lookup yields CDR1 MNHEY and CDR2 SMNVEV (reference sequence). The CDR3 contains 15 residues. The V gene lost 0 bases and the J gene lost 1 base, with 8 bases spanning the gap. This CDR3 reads CASSLSRGGTDTQYF. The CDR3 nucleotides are TGTGCCAGCAGTTTATCTAGGGGGGGCACAGATACGCAGTATTTT.

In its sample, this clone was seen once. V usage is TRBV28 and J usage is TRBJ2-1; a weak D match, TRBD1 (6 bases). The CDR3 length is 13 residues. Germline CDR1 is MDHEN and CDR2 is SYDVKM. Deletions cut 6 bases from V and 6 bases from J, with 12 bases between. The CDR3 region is CASREQGFNEQFF. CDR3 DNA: TGTGCCAGCAGGGAACAGGGTTTCAATGAGCAGTTCTTC.

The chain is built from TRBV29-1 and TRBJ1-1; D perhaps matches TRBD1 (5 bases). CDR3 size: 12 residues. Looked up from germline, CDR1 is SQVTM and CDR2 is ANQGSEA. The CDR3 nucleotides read TGCGTCAGCCTCGGACAGAACACTGAAGCTTTCTTT. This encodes CVSLGQNTEAFF.

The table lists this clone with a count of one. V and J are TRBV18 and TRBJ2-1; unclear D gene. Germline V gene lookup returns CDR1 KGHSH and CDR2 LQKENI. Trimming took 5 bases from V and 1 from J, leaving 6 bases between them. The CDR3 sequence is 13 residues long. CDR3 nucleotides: TGTGCCAGCTCAGTGGGGTCCTACAATGAGCAGTTCTTC. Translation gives CASSVGSYNEQFF.

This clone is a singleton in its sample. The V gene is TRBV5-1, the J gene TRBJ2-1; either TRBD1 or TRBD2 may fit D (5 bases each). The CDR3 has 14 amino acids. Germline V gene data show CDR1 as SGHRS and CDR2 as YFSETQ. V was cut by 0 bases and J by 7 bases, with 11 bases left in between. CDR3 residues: CASSLGIWGNEQFF. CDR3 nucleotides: TGCGCCAGCAGCTTGGGGATTTGGGGGAATGAGCAGTTCTTC.